Shown below are 29 T cell receptor beta chains from a single sample sequenced in a study of blood T cells in healthy people across ages. Alongside a J-beta primer mix, a sample-barcoded 5' primer served in a second PCR lasting about 7 to 11 cycles. TCRdb re-analysed the 5' RACE reads in MiXCR, keeping a single row per CDR3 protein. The repertoire holds more than 650,000 distinct CDR3 sequences, 53% seen once, with approximately 41% in the top ten. The sample was blood. All receptors derive from an elderly man in good health.

V and J are TRBV5-1 and TRBJ2-1, with D perhaps TRBD1 (5 bases). Trimming removed 0 bases from V and 4 bases from J, with 8 bases in between. Germline CDR1 reads SGHRS; CDR2 reads YFSETQ. CDR3 size: 14 residues. For the CDR3, the DNA is TGCGCCAGCAGCTTGGGACAGAATTACAATGAGCAGTTCTTC. Translation gives CASSLGQNYNEQFF.

The gene calls are TRBV18 and TRBJ2-7, with TRBD1 matching over 8 bases. The CDR3 runs to 15 residues. After removal of 3 bases from V and 0 bases from J, the junction contained 4 bases not matched to a gene. Germline loops: CDR1 KGHSH, CDR2 LQKENI. CDR3 loop: CASSPSRGLSYEQYF. In DNA, the CDR3 is TGTGCCAGCTCACCCAGCAGGGGGCTCTCCTACGAGCAGTACTTC.

V is TRBV18 and J is TRBJ2-3, with D possibly called TRBD1 or TRBD2 (6 bases each). The CDR3 is 15 residues long. Trimming removed 2 bases at V and 3 bases at J, with 12 bases between. Looked up from germline, CDR1 is KGHSH and CDR2 is LQKENI. CDR3 sequence (DNA): TGTGCCAGCTCACCAGGAGGGACAAGAACAGATACGCAGTATTTT. As protein: CASSPGGTRTDTQYF.

Comments on this clonotype: One end of the junction is discordant with germline, which a read error may explain. The chain is built from TRBV20-1 and TRBJ1-4; D unresolved. The CDR3 spans 15 residues. Germline values: CDR1 DFQATT, CDR2 SNEGSKA (reference sequence). The CDR3 here is CSARDSGGFNEKLFF. DNA for the CDR3: TGCAGCGCTAGAGACTCCGGCGGGTTTAATGAAAAACTGTTTTTT.

This clonotype occurred many times. The CDR3 loop is CSANEGKETQYF. The CDR3 nucleotides are TGCAGTGCTAATGAGGGAAAGGAGACCCAGTACTTC. The V call is TRBV20-1, the J call TRBJ2-5; tentatively, D is TRBD2 (5 bases). V lost 4 bases, J lost 5 bases, and 11 bases lay in between. Germline-derived CDR1 and CDR2 are DFQATT and SNEGSKA (reference sequence). This CDR3 is 12 amino acids long.

A single count supports this clonotype. The chain employs TRBV9 and TRBJ2-4; 12 positions agree with TRBD2. This CDR3 has 17 amino acids. Germline loops: CDR1 SGDLS, CDR2 YYNGEE. The trim removed 2 bases at V and 7 bases at J, leaving 10 bases unmatched. Here the CDR3 reads CASSVLAGGGPGNIQYF. The CDR3 DNA follows: TGTGCCAGCAGCGTCCTAGCGGGAGGGGGGCCGGGTAACATTCAGTACTTC.

CDR3 sequence reads: CASSMDSASYEQYF. CDR3 DNA: TGTGCCAGTAGTATGGACAGTGCATCCTACGAGCAGTACTTC. This rearrangement joins TRBV19 to TRBJ2-5; D might be TRBD1 (6 bases). The J call may not be correct, given that the DNA end is closer to TRBJ2-7. Germline V lookup: CDR1 LNHDA, CDR2 SQIVND (reference sequence). The CDR3 contains 14 residues.

This clonotype was counted a few times. The chain has TRBV29-1 and TRBJ1-1, with unresolved D. This CDR3 spans 13 amino acids. Trimming shortened V by 4 bases and J by 4 bases, and 13 bases separated the two germline ends. CDR1 and CDR2 from the germline V gene are SQVTM and ANQGSEA. The CDR3 nucleotides are TGCAGCGTTGCCCCCGGTGGGCGCACTGAAGCTTTCTTT. Its protein is CSVAPGGRTEAFF.

The chain carries TRBV3-1 and TRBJ2-3; 7 bases map to TRBD2. V lost 6 bases, J lost 1 base, and 13 bases stayed unmatched. The CDR3 has 17 amino acids. Germline CDR1 is LGHDT and CDR2 is YNNKEL (reference sequence). As DNA, the CDR3 is TGTGCCAGCAGTACGGGATTCTCTAGCGGAGGCACAGATACGCAGTATTTT. This translates into CASSTGFSSGGTDTQYF.

This clonotype has a single count. The chain has TRBV10-1 and TRBJ2-3, with no clear D. Trimming left V 4 bases short and J 14 bases short, with 19 bases between. CDR3 length: 13 residues. The germline V gene has CDR1 WNHNN and CDR2 SYGVQD (reference sequence). The CDR3 loop is CASSGGSSRYAYF. As DNA, the CDR3 is TGCGCCAGCAGTGGAGGTTCGTCCAGATACGCGTATTTT.

This clonotype has a single count. V gene TRBV5-1 combines with J gene TRBJ1-2; the D gene is possibly TRBD1 (5 bases). Germline V gene data show CDR1 as SGHRS and CDR2 as YFSETQ. The V end lost 4 bases, the J end lost 4 bases, and 17 bases lay between the germline ends. This CDR3 spans 15 amino acids. In DNA form, the CDR3 reads TGCGCCAGCAGCCCTGACAGCGACAGAGGCTATGGCTACACCTTC. This translates into CASSPDSDRGYGYTF.

This clonotype was counted ten times or more. The genes are TRBV15 and TRBJ2-5; a possible D gene is TRBD2 (6 bases). The CDR3 runs 14 residues. Per the germline V gene, CDR1 is LNHNV and CDR2 is YYDKDF (reference sequence). V dropped 4 bases and J dropped 5 bases, with 14 bases sitting between them. The CDR3 protein is CATSIRGEGETQYF. In nucleotides, the CDR3 is TGTGCCACCAGCATACGCGGGGAAGGGGAGACCCAGTACTTC. Using reference TRBV15 and TRBJ2-5 for the parts outside the CDR3, the full variable domain is DAMVIQNPRYQVTQFGKPVTLSCSQTLNHNVMYWYQQKSSQAPKLLFHYYDKDFNNEADTPDNFQSRRPNTSFCFLDIRSPGLGDTAMYLCATSIRGEGETQYFGPGTRLLVL.

The chain combines TRBV28 with TRBJ1-2, with a tentative D call TRBD1 (6 bases). Trimming left V 2 bases short and J 8 bases short, with 27 bases between. This CDR3 comprises 18 residues. Germline assignment: CDR1 MDHEN and CDR2 SYDVKM. The CDR3 spells CASSLIGSGLRGGYGYTF. For the CDR3, the DNA is TGTGCCAGCAGTTTAATCGGCTCGGGACTCAGGGGCGGATACGGCTACACCTTC.

The chain recombines TRBV27 with TRBJ2-1, with D maybe TRBD2 (5 bases). Trimming removed 4 bases at V and 5 bases at J, with 9 bases between. The germline V gene encodes CDR1 MNHEY and CDR2 SMNVEV (reference sequence). CDR3 length: 13 residues. As DNA, the CDR3 is TGTGCCAGCAGTTGTCCCGGGAACAATGAGCAGTTCTTC. It translates to CASSCPGNNEQFF.

There are a few counts of this clonotype. The rearrangement uses TRBV7-2 and TRBJ2-5; no clear D. Trimming removed 7 bases from V and 2 bases from J, with 17 bases in between. Germline V gene data show CDR1 as SGHTA and CDR2 as FQGNSA. The length of the CDR3 is 15 residues. As DNA, the CDR3 is TGTGCCAGCACGCCGAGGCATGTGATTCAAGAGACCCAGTACTTC. Amino acids: CASTPRHVIQETQYF.

V and J are TRBV5-6 and TRBJ2-7, with D unclear. Germline-derived CDR1 and CDR2 are SGHDT and YYEEEE. This CDR3 is 13 amino acids long. V dropped 0 bases and J dropped 3 bases, with 7 bases sitting between them. CDR3 coding DNA: TGTGCCAGCAGCTTGGGGGTGAACTACGAGCAGTACTTC. Translated: CASSLGVNYEQYF.

The rearrangement uses TRBV20-1 and TRBJ2-5; 9 nucleotides agree with TRBD2. CDR1 is DFQATT and CDR2 is SNEGSKA in the germline V gene (reference sequence). Unmatched junction bases numbered 3, after V lost 6 bases and J lost 4 bases. This CDR3 has 12 amino acids. Here the CDR3 DNA reads TGCAGTGCACAGACTAGCGGAGAGACCCAGTACTTC. Protein product: CSAQTSGETQYF.

The chain joins TRBV10-2 to TRBJ2-4; D gene ambiguous. The J call is doubtful: the DNA matches TRBJ2-5 better. The CDR3 is 13 amino acids. The germline V gene encodes CDR1 WSHSY and CDR2 SAAADI. CDR3 in amino acids: CASGPVGGETQYF. The CDR3 nucleotides read TGCGCCAGCGGACCAGTGGGTGGGGAGACCCAGTACTTC.

The chain links TRBV5-1 to TRBJ2-7; D perhaps matches TRBD2 (6 bases). The germline gives CDR1 SGHRS, CDR2 YFSETQ. The V end lost 1 base, the J end lost 2 bases, and 13 bases lay between the germline ends. The CDR3 consists of 15 residues. CDR3 residues: CASSLSGGSTYEQYF. DNA for the CDR3: TGCGCCAGCAGCTTGTCCGGGGGATCTACCTACGAGCAGTACTTC.

About this clonotype: An end of the junction does not agree with germline; a read error may underlie this. The rearrangement links TRBV7-9 to TRBJ1-2, with TRBD1 as a possible D gene (6 bases). The CDR3 consists of 15 residues. Germline loops: CDR1 SEHNR, CDR2 FQNEAQ (reference sequence). CDR3 nucleotide sequence: TGTGCCAGCAGCTTAGACGAGGGGGTTGGCTATAGCTACACCTTC. This codes for CASSLDEGVGYSYTF.

The chain uses TRBV2 and TRBJ1-2; D unclear. Germline lookup yields CDR1 SNHLY and CDR2 FYNNEI. The CDR3 runs to 12 residues. V gave up 7 bases and J gave up 2 bases, with 8 bases separating them. As DNA, the CDR3 is TGTGCCAGCAAAGCAATCAACTATGGCTACACCTTC. Translating it yields CASKAINYGYTF.

This chain connects TRBV7-9 to TRBJ2-5, with 15 bases that match TRBD2. Germline V CDR1 and CDR2: SEHNR, FQNEAQ (reference sequence). Trimming removed 6 bases from V and 2 bases from J; junction bases left unmatched: 10. The CDR3 loop spans 18 amino acids. The CDR3: CASSPGLAGGPRQETQYF. In DNA, the CDR3 is TGTGCCAGCAGTCCCGGACTAGCGGGAGGGCCAAGACAAGAGACCCAGTACTTC.

The chain couples TRBV7-2 to TRBJ2-1, with 8 positions matching TRBD2. CDR3 length: 14 amino acids. Per the germline V gene, CDR1 is SGHTA and CDR2 is FQGNSA. J was trimmed by 5 bases and V by 6 bases; bases with no gene match: 6. The CDR3 is CASRERESNNEQFF. The CDR3 DNA reads as TGTGCCAGCAGAGAGCGGGAGAGTAACAATGAGCAGTTCTTC.

The chain carries TRBV6-1 and TRBJ2-1; D not certain. Between the trimmed V and J ends, which lost 6 bases and 0 bases, there was a span of 18 bases. The germline gives CDR1 MNHNS, CDR2 SASEGT. This CDR3 comprises 17 residues. CDR3 in amino acids: CASSPTPTVSSYNEQFF. The DNA of the CDR3 is TGTGCCAGCAGCCCCACACCCACAGTGAGCTCCTACAATGAGCAGTTCTTC.

This clonotype occurred a few times. The chain joins TRBV4-2 to TRBJ2-1, with D unclear. The CDR3 is 13 residues long. Germline-derived CDR1 and CDR2 are LGHNA and YNFKEQ. The V gene lost 3 bases and the J gene lost 7 bases, with 10 bases spanning the gap. For the CDR3, the DNA is TGTGCCAGCAGCCAGGACGGTTTTAATGAGCAGTTCTTC. Translated, it gives CASSQDGFNEQFF.

The chain joins TRBV3-1 to TRBJ1-6, with a weak D call TRBD1 (6 bases). Germline V CDR1 and CDR2: LGHDT, YNNKEL (reference sequence). V lost 3 bases and J lost 6, with 9 bases in between. The CDR3 sequence is 14 residues long. CDR3 sequence reads: CASSQGASNSPLHF. CDR3 nucleotide sequence: TGTGCCAGCAGCCAGGGGGCGAGTAATTCACCCCTCCACTTT.

CDR3 sequence reads: CASSLAFWDGEQFF. CDR3 nucleotide sequence: TGTGCCAGCAGCTTAGCGTTTTGGGACGGTGAGCAGTTCTTC. The genes are TRBV7-2 and TRBJ2-1; D possibly uses TRBD1 or TRBD2 (5 bases each). V lost 0 bases to trimming and J lost 9 bases, with 12 bases between them. Germline CDR1 and CDR2: SGHTA and FQGNSA. This CDR3 is 14 amino acids long.

The V call is TRBV27, the J call TRBJ2-1; D gene ambiguous. The DNA end is more similar to TRBJ2-7, so the J call may be wrong. The CDR3 runs to 16 residues. Germline V gene sequence: CDR1 MNHEY, CDR2 SMNVEV (reference sequence). CDR3 bases: TGTGCCAGCAGCCGCGTAACTCTCAGCTCCTACAATGAGCAGTACTTC. Amino acid sequence: CASSRVTLSSYNEQYF.

The genes are TRBV2 and TRBJ2-3, with 11 bases that match TRBD2. CDR1 is SNHLY, CDR2 FYNNEI, per germline. The CDR3 covers 13 residues. The CDR3 sequence is CAASGGHRDTQYF. The CDR3 DNA sequence: TGTGCTGCTAGCGGGGGGCATAGGGATACGCAGTATTTT.